Below, one TCR beta chain is given with its context. The CDR3 loop spans 18 amino acids. V shed 4 bases and J 4 bases; nucleotides not matched to a gene: 16. Germline lookup yields CDR1 KGHSH and CDR2 LQKENI. This sample stems from a study of blood T cell repertoires in COVID-19. Study at large: Acute and convalescent COVID-19 specimens originated in the United States, Italy and Spain. From T cells, B-cell-depleted T cells, or PBMCs came the material, which was cDNA or gDNA.

Authors' methods: Scientists estimated how many nucleated cells there were by amplifying reference gene primers. The repertoire was sequenced with immunoSEQ multiplex PCR; TCRdb's copy has only in-frame clones and lacks some. V, J and clone size derive from that table, while D and trimming were established from the DNA sequence. The repertoire consists of about 57,000 clones, with 82% occurring once and the leading ten covering over 7.5%. J is TRBJ1-2 and V is TRBV18; 9 bases are shared with TRBD1. Specimen: peripheral blood. The clonotype was recovered from a woman older than 75 with acute or convalescent COVID-19. The CDR3, as DNA: TGTGCCAGCTCACGATCTGCCGGGACAGGGACGAGTCCCTATGGCTACACCTTC. Protein product: CASSRSAGTGTSPYGYTF.